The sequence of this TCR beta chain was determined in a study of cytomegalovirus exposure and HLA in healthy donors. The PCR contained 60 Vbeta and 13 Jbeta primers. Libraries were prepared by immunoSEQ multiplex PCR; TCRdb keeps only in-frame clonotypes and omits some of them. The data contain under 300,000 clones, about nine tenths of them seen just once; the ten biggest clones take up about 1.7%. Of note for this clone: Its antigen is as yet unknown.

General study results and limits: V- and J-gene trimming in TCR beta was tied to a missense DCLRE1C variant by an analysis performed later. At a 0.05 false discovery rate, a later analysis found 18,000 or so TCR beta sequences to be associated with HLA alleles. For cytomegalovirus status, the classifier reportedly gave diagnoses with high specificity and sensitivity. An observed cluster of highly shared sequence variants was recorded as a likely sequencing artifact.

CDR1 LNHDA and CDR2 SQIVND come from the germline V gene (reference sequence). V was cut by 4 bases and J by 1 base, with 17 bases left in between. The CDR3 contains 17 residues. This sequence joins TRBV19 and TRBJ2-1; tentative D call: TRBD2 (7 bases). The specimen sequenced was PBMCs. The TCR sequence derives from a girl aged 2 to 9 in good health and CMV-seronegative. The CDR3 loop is CASSNLGGGFSYNEQFF. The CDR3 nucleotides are TGTGCCAGTAGTAATTTGGGGGGGGGCTTTTCCTACAATGAGCAGTTCTTC.